This record looks at one TCR beta chain sequence and its context. Its cognate antigen is unknown. It was with a sample-barcoded 5' primer and a J-beta primer mix that a second PCR of roughly 6 to 12 cycles was run. Each of the cDNA molecules was tagged by a template-switch adaptor with 12 random nucleotides. TCRdb reprocessed the 5' RACE reads with MiXCR, giving one entry per CDR3 protein. The sample has about 600,000 distinct CDR3 sequences, about 45% seen once. These data come from a study of blood T cells in healthy people across ages. Study-wide results and caveats: Naive CD4+ cell counts and diversity both ran higher in long-lived than in aged donors.

The CDR3 loop spans 14 amino acids. Germline V CDR1 and CDR2: MGHRA, YSYEKL. Trimming left V 3 bases short and J 3 bases short, with 12 bases between. The TCR sequence derives from a man older than 75 in good health. The chain joins TRBV4-1 to TRBJ2-7; TRBD1 or TRBD2 may be the D gene (5 bases each). Sequencing was performed on blood. As DNA, the CDR3 is TGCGCCAGCAGCCAGAGAGGGGTCCTCTACGAGCAGTACTTC. This translates into CASSQRGVLYEQYF.